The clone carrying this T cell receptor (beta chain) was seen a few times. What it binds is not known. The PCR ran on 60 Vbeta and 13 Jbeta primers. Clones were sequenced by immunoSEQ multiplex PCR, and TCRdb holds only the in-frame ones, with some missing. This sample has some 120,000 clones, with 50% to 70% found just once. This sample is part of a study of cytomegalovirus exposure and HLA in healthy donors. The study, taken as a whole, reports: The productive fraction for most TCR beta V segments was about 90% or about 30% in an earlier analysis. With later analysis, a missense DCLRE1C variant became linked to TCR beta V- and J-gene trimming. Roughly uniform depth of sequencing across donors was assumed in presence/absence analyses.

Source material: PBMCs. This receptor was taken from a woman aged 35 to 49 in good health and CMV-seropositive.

The CDR3 here is CASTAGTGDGYTF. CDR3 DNA sequence: TGTGCCAGCACGGCCGGGACAGGGGATGGCTACACCTTC. The chain combines TRBV14 with TRBJ1-2; 10 bases agree with TRBD1. CDR3 size: 13 residues. V dropped 7 bases and J dropped 6; count of bases not matched to a gene: 5. Germline loops: CDR1 SGHDN, CDR2 FVKESK.